The rows below give T cell receptor beta chains drawn from one sample of a study of spatial heterogeneity in lung cancer. From the 5' RACE reads, TCRdb called clonotypes with MiXCR, one entry per CDR3 protein. Of approximately 3,400 distinct CDR3 sequences in the sample, just under 35% are singletons; the top ten hold approximately 13%. Sequenced material: lung tumor tissue, taken at surgery. Receptor source: a female donor with early-stage non-small cell lung cancer. CDR3s include the opening cysteine and the closing phenylalanine or tryptophan. Each record gives: clone size, J gene, V gene, D gene, CDR3 protein, CDR3 DNA. A D gene is named only where the DNA matches it firmly. Some rows mark clone size as missing; the rest say once, few, many or name a class of expanded clone.

. TRBJ2-1 TRBV7-2 . CASRPPGHPYNEQFF TGTGCCAGCAGACCTCCGGGACATCCCTACAATGAGCAGTTCTTC
few TRBJ2-1 TRBV20-1 TRBD2 CSAPRSGRDDEQFF TGCAGTGCTCCGAGGAGCGGGAGGGACGATGAGCAGTTCTTC
large TRBJ2-1 TRBV5-1 TRBD2 CASSLASGSYDEQFF TGCGCCAGCAGCTTGGCTAGCGGGAGTTACGATGAGCAGTTCTTC
. TRBJ2-1 TRBV7-9 TRBD2 CASSWGLAYYNEQFF TGTGCCAGCAGCTGGGGACTAGCGTATTACAATGAGCAGTTCTTC
. TRBJ2-3 TRBV7-2 . CASSLRGVAVSTDTQYF TGTGCCAGCAGCTTAAGGGGAGTCGCCGTGAGCACAGATACGCAGTATTTT
few TRBJ2-2 TRBV15 . CATGGRRNTGELFF TGTGCAACTGGGGGCAGAAGGAACACCGGGGAGCTTTTTTTT
medium-sized TRBJ1-2 TRBV7-9 . CASSPAEKGTYGYTF TGTGCCAGCAGCCCCGCCGAGAAGGGAACCTATGGCTACACCTTC
few TRBJ2-7 TRBV29-1 TRBD1 CSADRGSEQYF TGCAGCGCGGACAGGGGAAGCGAGCAGTACTTC
. TRBJ2-7 TRBV5-1 . CALGRGPYEQYF TGCGCCCTGGGCAGGGGACCCTACGAGCAGTACTTC
few TRBJ2-5 TRBV3-1 TRBD2 CASIPTSGGSSQYF TGTGCCAGCATCCCTACTAGCGGGGGATCGTCCCAGTACTTC
few TRBJ2-1 TRBV4-1 . CASSQDRGVYNEQFF TGCGCCAGCAGCCAAGATCGCGGGGTATACAATGAGCAGTTCTTC
once TRBJ1-2 TRBV6-2/TRBV6-3 . CTSITPEQGYGYTF TGTACCAGCATAACCCCAGAGCAGGGGTATGGCTACACCTTC
. TRBJ2-7 TRBV27 . CASSRANPYEQYF TGTGCCAGCAGTCGAGCGAACCCCTACGAGCAGTACTTC
. TRBJ2-2 TRBV12-3/TRBV12-4 TRBD2 CASTLAGGSTGELFF TGTGCCAGCACCTTAGCGGGAGGGTCCACCGGGGAGCTGTTTTTT
few TRBJ2-1 TRBV20-1 TRBD2 CSARFLAGSSYNEQFF TGCAGTGCTAGATTCCTAGCGGGGAGCTCCTACAATGAGCAGTTCTTC
. TRBJ2-4 TRBV20-1 . CSVQGLTKNIQYF TGCAGTGTTCAGGGGTTGACCAAAAACATTCAGTACTTC
. TRBJ2-1 TRBV24-1 . CATSDSHNEQFF TGTGCCACCAGTGATTCCCACAATGAGCAGTTCTTC
. TRBJ2-2 TRBV28 . CASSWRVTGELFF TGTGCCAGCAGTTGGAGGGTCACCGGGGAGCTGTTTTTT
medium-sized TRBJ2-3 TRBV7-9 . CASRRERGGTDTQYF TGTGCCAGCAGGAGAGAAAGGGGGGGGACAGATACGCAGTATTTT
. TRBJ1-4 TRBV9 . CASSVDVRTATNEKLFF TGTGCCAGCAGCGTAGACGTCAGGACGGCAACTAATGAAAAACTGTTTTTT
. TRBJ2-1 TRBV2 TRBD1 CASSEVGTGAYNEQFF TGTGCCAGCAGTGAAGTAGGGACAGGGGCTTACAATGAGCAGTTCTTC
. TRBJ2-3 TRBV7-2 TRBD2 CASSPPGLAFTDTQYF TGTGCCAGCAGCCCACCGGGACTAGCGTTCACAGATACGCAGTATTTT
. TRBJ2-7 TRBV9 . CASSVGNSYEQYF TGTGCCAGCAGCGTAGGTAACAGCTACGAGCAGTACTTC
. TRBJ1-3 TRBV3-1 . CASSQRGNTIYF TGTGCCAGCAGCCAAAGAGGAAACACCATATATTTT
few TRBJ2-7 TRBV27 TRBD2 CASSLGSLAGSYEQYF TGTGCCAGCAGTTTAGGGAGTCTAGCGGGATCCTACGAGCAGTACTTC
. TRBJ2-5 TRBV28 TRBD2 CASKEERGVWETQYF TGTGCCAGCAAAGAAGAGCGGGGGGTATGGGAGACCCAGTACTTC
medium-sized TRBJ2-5 TRBV27 TRBD1 CASSSWDSQRPQYF TGTGCCAGCAGTTCTTGGGACAGCCAGAGACCCCAGTACTTC
few TRBJ2-5 TRBV11-2 TRBD2 CASSLRLAGGQETQYF TGTGCCAGCAGCTTAAGACTAGCGGGAGGACAAGAGACCCAGTACTTC
. TRBJ1-2 TRBV7-6 . CASSLNPYYGYTF TGTGCCAGCAGCTTAAACCCATACTATGGCTACACCTTC
. TRBJ1-4 TRBV13 . CASSPEYEKLFF TGTGCCAGCAGCCCCGAATATGAAAAACTGTTTTTT
. TRBJ2-2 TRBV12-3/TRBV12-4 . CASRAGFTGELFF TGTGCCAGCAGAGCAGGGTTTACCGGGGAGCTGTTTTTT
few TRBJ2-2 TRBV5-6 TRBD1 CASSLVQGDTGELFF TGTGCCAGCAGCTTGGTACAGGGGGACACCGGGGAGCTGTTTTTT
. TRBJ2-6 TRBV6-5 . CASSGSGANVLTF TGTGCCAGTTCAGGTTCTGGGGCCAACGTCCTGACTTTC
. TRBJ2-1 TRBV11-3 TRBD1 CASSPGQAYNEQFF TGTGCCAGCAGCCCGGGACAGGCCTACAATGAGCAGTTCTTC
. TRBJ2-7 TRBV5-6 TRBD1 CASSPDRVYEQYF TGTGCCAGCAGCCCCGACAGGGTTTACGAGCAGTACTTC
. TRBJ2-5 TRBV7-9 . CASSRIPGGEETQYF TGTGCCAGCAGCCGCATTCCCGGGGGCGAGGAGACCCAGTACTTC
few TRBJ2-1 TRBV28 TRBD2 CASTTAGDSYNEQFF TGTGCCAGCACCACAGCGGGGGACTCCTACAATGAGCAGTTCTTC
medium-sized TRBJ2-2 TRBV3-1 TRBD1 CASSLPGTGTGGELFF TGTGCCAGCAGCCTTCCCGGGACAGGAACCGGGGGGGAGCTGTTTTTT
. TRBJ2-4 TRBV7-2 . CASSLAQGIQYF TGTGCCAGCAGCTTAGCGCAGGGCATTCAGTACTTC
few TRBJ2-5 TRBV5-1 . CASIGWEETQYF TGCGCCAGCATTGGGTGGGAAGAGACCCAGTACTTC
. TRBJ2-1 TRBV6-2/TRBV6-3 . CASSYLGNEQFF TGTGCCAGCAGTTACCTGGGGAATGAGCAGTTCTTC
. TRBJ2-1 TRBV12-3/TRBV12-4 TRBD2 CASRPGLVNEQFF TGTGCCAGCAGACCCGGACTAGTCAATGAGCAGTTCTTC
few TRBJ2-3 TRBV28 TRBD1 CASTGTDGTDTQYF TGTGCCAGCACCGGGACAGATGGGACAGATACGCAGTATTTT
. TRBJ2-1 TRBV28 TRBD2 CASSSAGAPYNEQFF TGTGCCAGCAGTTCAGCGGGAGCCCCCTACAATGAGCAGTTCTTC
few TRBJ2-6 TRBV28 TRBD1 CASSSSPGQGGSGANVLTF TGTGCCAGCAGTTCCTCCCCGGGACAGGGGGGATCTGGGGCCAACGTCCTGACTTTC
few TRBJ2-3 TRBV27 . CASSLGVTDTQYF TGTGCCAGCAGTTTAGGGGTGACAGATACGCAGTATTTT
. TRBJ2-1 TRBV19 . CATPYSSYNEQFF TGTGCCACTCCGTATAGCTCCTACAATGAGCAGTTCTTC
large TRBJ2-5 TRBV6-1 TRBD2 CASVSGSAGEETQYF TGTGCCAGCGTATCCGGCTCAGCGGGAGAAGAGACCCAGTACTTC
. TRBJ2-7 TRBV5-1 . CASSEMGGEQYF TGCGCCAGCAGCGAAATGGGGGGCGAGCAGTACTTC
few TRBJ2-3 TRBV6-1 . CASSGQLTDTQYF TGTGCCAGCAGTGGACAGCTCACAGATACGCAGTATTTT
. TRBJ2-7 TRBV5-6 . CASRHGGYEQYF TGTGCCAGCAGACACGGAGGTTACGAGCAGTACTTC
few TRBJ2-1 TRBV2 TRBD1 CASAIRDREHNEQFF TGTGCCAGCGCTATACGGGACAGGGAGCACAATGAGCAGTTCTTC
. TRBJ2-5 TRBV4-3 TRBD2 CASSQRAGREETQYF TGCGCCAGCAGCCAACGGGCAGGGAGGGAGGAGACCCAGTACTTC
few TRBJ2-4 TRBV6-2/TRBV6-3 . CASRDSAKNIQYF TGTGCCAGCAGGGACAGTGCCAAAAACATTCAGTACTTC
few TRBJ2-2 TRBV7-9 . CASSLRKEYTGELFF TGTGCCAGCAGCTTAAGGAAAGAGTACACCGGGGAGCTGTTTTTT
medium-sized TRBJ2-2 TRBV5-4 . CASSLTPGELFF TGTGCCAGCAGCTTAACCCCCGGGGAGCTGTTTTTT